Described below is a single T cell receptor beta chain sequence and its context. TCRdb called the reads again in MiXCR, with one record for every CDR3 protein. The sample has hundreds of thousands of distinct CDR3 sequences, less than 40% seen once. The sample originates from a study of T cell repertoires in cytomegalovirus infection. V trimming: 5 bases; J trimming: 2 bases; junction bases outside the gene matches: 5. The CDR3 is 16 residues long. Sequencing input: PBMCs. The sequence derives from a human donor in good health (CMV status not recorded). Some clones in this sample may be carry-over from other donors' samples. This chain joins TRBV12-3 or TRBV12-4 and TRBJ2-6; 8 bases align to TRBD1. The CDR3 is CASSLKTGAGANVLTF. CDR3 sequence (DNA): TGTGCCAGCAGTCTTAAGACAGGGGCTGGGGCCAACGTCCTGACTTTC.